Listed below are T cell receptor beta chains from one sample, sequenced in a study of CD8 T cells in ankylosing spondylitis. A single record per CDR3 protein comes from TCRdb applying MiXCR to the 5' RACE reads. The sample gives 670,000 or so distinct CDR3 sequences, roughly 19% of which show up once; about a fifth is in the top ten. The specimen sequenced was blood, either unsorted or a sorted T cell fraction (not recorded which). These receptors all stem from a male donor with ankylosing spondylitis. Each CDR3 is given with its conserved first and last residue. Each record gives: D gene, V gene, J gene, clone size, CDR3 protein, CDR3 DNA. The D gene is left open where the match is weak. The size entry is marked missing in some rows and otherwise reads once, few, many or a size class.

d_gene: TRBD1; v_gene: TRBV5-1; j_gene: TRBJ2-2; abundance: NA; CDR3aa: CASSPYRQGAGTGELFF; CDR3nt: TGCGCCAGCAGCCCATACCGACAGGGGGCGGGCACCGGGGAGCTGTTTTTT
d_gene: TRBD2; v_gene: TRBV10-2; j_gene: TRBJ2-1; abundance: NA; CDR3aa: CASGSGAYNEQFF; CDR3nt: TGCGCCAGCGGGAGCGGGGCGTACAATGAGCAGTTCTTC
d_gene: TRBD1; v_gene: TRBV20-1; j_gene: TRBJ1-1; abundance: few; CDR3aa: CSASQTGQNTEAFF; CDR3nt: TGCAGTGCTAGCCAGACAGGGCAGAACACTGAAGCTTTCTTT
d_gene: TRBD2; v_gene: TRBV11-2; j_gene: TRBJ2-2; abundance: NA; CDR3aa: CASSRERGGDRELFF; CDR3nt: TGTGCCAGCAGCAGAGAGCGGGGGGGCGATCGGGAGCTGTTTTTT
d_gene: NA; v_gene: TRBV12-3/TRBV12-4; j_gene: TRBJ1-1; abundance: few; CDR3aa: CASSRITEAFF; CDR3nt: TGTGCCAGCAGCCGTATAACTGAAGCTTTCTTT
d_gene: TRBD2; v_gene: TRBV2; j_gene: TRBJ2-7; abundance: NA; CDR3aa: CASSEARSGDLFVRHEQYF; CDR3nt: TGTGCCAGCAGTGAAGCGCGGAGCGGGGACCTCTTTGTACGCCACGAGCAGTACTTC
d_gene: NA; v_gene: TRBV19; j_gene: TRBJ2-1; abundance: NA; CDR3aa: CASQWRVRGHNEQFF; CDR3nt: TGTGCCAGTCAGTGGAGGGTTCGAGGTCACAATGAGCAGTTCTTC
d_gene: NA; v_gene: TRBV7-8; j_gene: TRBJ2-5; abundance: NA; CDR3aa: CASSLETARIDQETQYF; CDR3nt: TGTGCCAGCAGCTTAGAGACAGCACGGATAGACCAAGAGACCCAGTACTTC
d_gene: NA; v_gene: TRBV9; j_gene: TRBJ2-7; abundance: NA; CDR3aa: CASSVGAGREYEQYF; CDR3nt: TGTGCCAGCAGCGTAGGGGCCGGGCGAGAATACGAGCAGTACTTC
d_gene: NA; v_gene: TRBV12-3/TRBV12-4; j_gene: TRBJ1-5; abundance: NA; CDR3aa: CASSLRATSNQPQHF; CDR3nt: TGTGCCAGCAGTTTACGGGCGACGAGCAATCAGCCCCAGCATTTT
d_gene: TRBD1; v_gene: TRBV6-1; j_gene: TRBJ2-1; abundance: many; CDR3aa: CASSAQGESNEQFF; CDR3nt: TGTGCCAGCAGTGCGCAGGGGGAATCTAATGAGCAGTTCTTC
d_gene: NA; v_gene: TRBV29-1; j_gene: TRBJ1-1; abundance: many; CDR3aa: CSVIRRNTEAFF; CDR3nt: TGCAGCGTTATCAGGCGGAACACTGAAGCTTTCTTT
d_gene: NA; v_gene: TRBV27; j_gene: TRBJ2-3; abundance: few; CDR3aa: CASSSTVPRTDTQYF; CDR3nt: TGTGCCAGCAGTTCAACTGTTCCACGCACAGATACGCAGTATTTT
d_gene: NA; v_gene: TRBV15; j_gene: TRBJ1-3; abundance: few; CDR3aa: CATSRDYTSGNTIYF; CDR3nt: TGTGCCACCAGCAGAGATTATACCTCTGGAAACACCATATATTTT
d_gene: NA; v_gene: TRBV7-9; j_gene: TRBJ1-5; abundance: NA; CDR3aa: CASSSQDSNQPQHF; CDR3nt: TGTGCCAGCAGCTCACAGGATAGCAATCAGCCCCAGCATTTT
d_gene: TRBD2; v_gene: TRBV12-3/TRBV12-4; j_gene: TRBJ2-5; abundance: NA; CDR3aa: CASSFFRGLAQETQYF; CDR3nt: TGTGCCAGCAGTTTCTTTCGGGGACTAGCGCAAGAGACCCAGTACTTC
d_gene: TRBD2; v_gene: TRBV5-1; j_gene: TRBJ2-1; abundance: NA; CDR3aa: CASNQREGLYNEQFF; CDR3nt: TGCGCCAGCAACCAGCGGGAGGGCCTCTACAATGAGCAGTTCTTC
d_gene: TRBD1; v_gene: TRBV9; j_gene: TRBJ2-7; abundance: NA; CDR3aa: CASSPTGQGAQEQYF; CDR3nt: TGTGCCAGCAGCCCGACGGGACAGGGGGCTCAGGAGCAGTACTTC
d_gene: TRBD1; v_gene: TRBV28; j_gene: TRBJ1-2; abundance: few; CDR3aa: CASSLTPGGSYGYGYTF; CDR3nt: TGTGCCAGCAGTTTGACCCCAGGGGGTAGTTACGGCTATGGCTACACCTTC
d_gene: NA; v_gene: TRBV3-1; j_gene: TRBJ2-3; abundance: NA; CDR3aa: CASSPLAGDTQYF; CDR3nt: TGTGCCAGCAGCCCACTAGCAGGAGATACGCAGTATTTT
d_gene: NA; v_gene: TRBV11-2; j_gene: TRBJ1-2; abundance: once; CDR3aa: CASTRGLVGPSLGYTF; CDR3nt: TGTGCCAGCACCCGAGGGCTCGTAGGGCCTTCCCTCGGCTACACCTTC
d_gene: NA; v_gene: TRBV12-3/TRBV12-4; j_gene: TRBJ1-4; abundance: many; CDR3aa: CASSPAGANEKLFF; CDR3nt: TGTGCCAGCAGTCCCGCAGGGGCTAATGAAAAACTGTTTTTT
d_gene: TRBD1; v_gene: TRBV6-2/TRBV6-3; j_gene: TRBJ1-2; abundance: few; CDR3aa: CASSLGQGARNFGYTF; CDR3nt: TGTGCCAGCAGTCTCGGACAGGGGGCGAGAAATTTTGGCTACACCTTC
d_gene: TRBD1; v_gene: TRBV2; j_gene: TRBJ1-1; abundance: NA; CDR3aa: CACRDRGTEAFF; CDR3nt: TGTGCCTGTCGGGACAGGGGGACTGAAGCTTTCTTT
d_gene: NA; v_gene: TRBV7-6; j_gene: TRBJ1-3; abundance: NA; CDR3aa: CASSSRHRDADGNTIYF; CDR3nt: TGTGCCAGCAGCTCCCGACATAGGGATGCCGATGGAAACACCATATATTTT
d_gene: NA; v_gene: TRBV5-1; j_gene: TRBJ2-7; abundance: few; CDR3aa: CASSLAGRNSYEQYF; CDR3nt: TGCGCCAGCAGCTTGGCGGGACGGAACTCCTACGAGCAGTACTTC
d_gene: TRBD1; v_gene: TRBV5-1; j_gene: TRBJ1-1; abundance: NA; CDR3aa: CASSLVGWDSMNTEAFF; CDR3nt: TGCGCCAGCAGCTTGGTTGGTTGGGACAGCATGAACACTGAAGCTTTCTTT
d_gene: NA; v_gene: TRBV5-6; j_gene: TRBJ2-4; abundance: NA; CDR3aa: CASSLAASSKNIQYF; CDR3nt: TGTGCCAGCAGCTTGGCCGCCAGCTCCAAAAACATTCAGTACTTC
d_gene: TRBD1; v_gene: TRBV6-1; j_gene: TRBJ1-2; abundance: few; CDR3aa: CASSEHGQGSSGYTF; CDR3nt: TGTGCCAGCAGTGAACACGGACAGGGTAGTAGCGGCTACACCTTC
d_gene: NA; v_gene: TRBV29-1; j_gene: TRBJ1-1; abundance: few; CDR3aa: CSSLGVGHEAFF; CDR3nt: TGCAGCTCCCTCGGGGTGGGCCATGAAGCTTTCTTT
d_gene: NA; v_gene: TRBV27; j_gene: TRBJ2-7; abundance: few; CDR3aa: CASSFQAGSGYEQYF; CDR3nt: TGTGCCAGCAGTTTCCAAGCCGGGTCCGGATACGAGCAGTACTTC
d_gene: NA; v_gene: TRBV5-1; j_gene: TRBJ1-1; abundance: NA; CDR3aa: CASSELQAHEAFF; CDR3nt: TGCGCCAGCAGCGAGCTACAGGCTCACGAAGCTTTCTTT
d_gene: NA; v_gene: TRBV12-3/TRBV12-4; j_gene: TRBJ2-5; abundance: few; CDR3aa: CASSRREGVQETQYF; CDR3nt: TGTGCCAGCAGTCGTAGGGAGGGGGTCCAAGAGACCCAGTACTTC
d_gene: NA; v_gene: TRBV29-1; j_gene: TRBJ2-3; abundance: few; CDR3aa: CSVSASPGDTQYF; CDR3nt: TGCAGCGTTTCGGCTAGCCCGGGAGATACGCAGTATTTT
d_gene: TRBD1; v_gene: TRBV5-1; j_gene: TRBJ2-5; abundance: few; CDR3aa: CASSLGAGGSQETQYF; CDR3nt: TGCGCCAGCAGCTTGGGCGCAGGGGGCTCCCAAGAGACCCAGTACTTC
d_gene: NA; v_gene: TRBV12-3/TRBV12-4; j_gene: TRBJ2-5; abundance: NA; CDR3aa: CASSLTPSGARPQYF; CDR3nt: TGTGCCAGCAGTTTAACCCCCTCAGGGGCCAGGCCCCAGTACTTC
d_gene: TRBD2; v_gene: TRBV2; j_gene: TRBJ2-1; abundance: few; CDR3aa: CASSLAGGPNNEQFF; CDR3nt: TGTGCCAGCAGTTTAGCGGGAGGGCCAAACAATGAGCAGTTCTTC
d_gene: TRBD2; v_gene: TRBV5-5; j_gene: TRBJ2-1; abundance: few; CDR3aa: CASSSKMTGTSGVFSKFF; CDR3nt: TGTGCCAGCAGCTCGAAGATGACCGGGACTAGCGGGGTTTTTAGTAAGTTCTTC
d_gene: NA; v_gene: TRBV29-1; j_gene: TRBJ2-1; abundance: NA; CDR3aa: CSVQGFQFDNEQFF; CDR3nt: TGCAGCGTTCAGGGGTTCCAGTTCGACAATGAGCAGTTCTTC
d_gene: NA; v_gene: TRBV5-1; j_gene: TRBJ1-1; abundance: few; CDR3aa: CASSLANGGKNTEAFF; CDR3nt: TGCGCCAGCAGCTTGGCCAATGGGGGAAAGAACACTGAAGCTTTCTTT
d_gene: TRBD2; v_gene: TRBV2; j_gene: TRBJ2-5; abundance: many; CDR3aa: CAKTSGANQETQYF; CDR3nt: TGTGCCAAAACTAGCGGGGCCAACCAAGAGACCCAGTACTTC
d_gene: TRBD2; v_gene: TRBV12-3/TRBV12-4; j_gene: TRBJ2-7; abundance: many; CDR3aa: CASSLRGGYEQYF; CDR3nt: TGTGCCAGCAGTTTACGGGGGGGCTACGAGCAGTACTTC
d_gene: TRBD1; v_gene: TRBV4-3; j_gene: TRBJ1-2; abundance: NA; CDR3aa: CASSQELPGQYYGYTF; CDR3nt: TGCGCCAGCAGCCAAGAGCTGCCGGGACAGTACTATGGCTACACCTTC
d_gene: NA; v_gene: TRBV5-6; j_gene: TRBJ2-1; abundance: few; CDR3aa: CASSLLDRVYNEQFF; CDR3nt: TGTGCCAGCAGCTTGTTGGACAGAGTTTACAATGAGCAGTTCTTC
d_gene: NA; v_gene: TRBV15; j_gene: TRBJ2-7; abundance: few; CDR3aa: CATSREAGTYEQYF; CDR3nt: TGTGCCACCAGCAGAGAGGCAGGCACCTACGAGCAGTACTTC
d_gene: TRBD1; v_gene: TRBV20-1; j_gene: TRBJ1-5; abundance: few; CDR3aa: CSAGNQQGINQPQHF; CDR3nt: TGCAGTGCGGGGAACCAACAGGGGATCAATCAGCCCCAGCATTTT
d_gene: NA; v_gene: TRBV20-1; j_gene: TRBJ2-7; abundance: few; CDR3aa: CSAEIIETYEQYF; CDR3nt: TGCAGTGCGGAAATCATTGAAACCTACGAGCAGTACTTC
d_gene: TRBD2; v_gene: TRBV27; j_gene: TRBJ2-1; abundance: NA; CDR3aa: CASSLWGVVREGPNEQFF; CDR3nt: TGTGCCAGCAGTTTATGGGGGGTCGTACGGGAGGGCCCCAATGAGCAGTTCTTC
d_gene: NA; v_gene: TRBV7-9; j_gene: TRBJ2-1; abundance: NA; CDR3aa: CASSSTGPNEQFF; CDR3nt: TGTGCCAGCAGCTCTACAGGGCCCAATGAGCAGTTCTTC
d_gene: NA; v_gene: TRBV7-8; j_gene: TRBJ2-3; abundance: NA; CDR3aa: CASSLPFSTDTQYF; CDR3nt: TGTGCCAGCAGCTTGCCTTTTAGCACAGATACGCAGTATTTT
d_gene: TRBD2; v_gene: TRBV20-1; j_gene: TRBJ2-1; abundance: few; CDR3aa: CSARDASGLAGGLDEQFF; CDR3nt: TGCAGTGCTAGAGATGCCTCCGGACTAGCGGGAGGATTAGACGAGCAGTTCTTC
d_gene: NA; v_gene: TRBV20-1; j_gene: TRBJ2-1; abundance: NA; CDR3aa: CSARKPTYNEQFF; CDR3nt: TGCAGTGCTAGAAAGCCGACCTACAATGAGCAGTTCTTC
d_gene: NA; v_gene: TRBV6-2/TRBV6-3; j_gene: TRBJ2-5; abundance: NA; CDR3aa: CASSYPGGDEYQETQYF; CDR3nt: TGTGCCAGCAGTTACCCCGGAGGGGACGAGTACCAAGAGACCCAGTACTTC